Listed below are T cell receptor beta chains from one sample, sequenced in a study of response to subunit inactivated influenza vaccine. MiXCR, run by TCRdb on the RT-PCR reads, gives a single entry per CDR3 protein. The profile shows more than 400,000 distinct CDR3 sequences, around 7.9% of them singletons. The specimen comprised PBMCs from blood, sampled less than 30 months after vaccination. The receptors shown here come from a man aged 50 to 75 who received an inactivated influenza vaccine. The CDR3 runs from the conserved cysteine through the conserved F or W. The D gene is left open where the match is weak. Clone size, where shown, is once, few, many, or a class for clones that have expanded.

CDR3 protein: CATSDRGQANQPQHF
CDR3 DNA: TGTGCCACCAGTGATCGGGGACAGGCGAATCAGCCCCAGCATTTT
clone size: few
J gene: TRBJ1-5
D gene: TRBD1
V gene: TRBV24-1

CDR3 protein: CSASSWEWGETQYF
CDR3 DNA: TGCAGTGCTAGTTCGTGGGAGTGGGGAGAGACCCAGTACTTC
clone size: few
J gene: TRBJ2-5
D gene: NA
V gene: TRBV20-1

CDR3 protein: CASSQSIALGGVNEQFF
CDR3 DNA: TGTGCCAGCAGCCAATCTATTGCTCTGGGGGGCGTAAATGAGCAGTTCTTC
clone size: many
J gene: TRBJ2-1
D gene: NA
V gene: TRBV4-2

CDR3 protein: CASSPDRRGYNSPLHF
CDR3 DNA: TGTGCCAGCAGCCCCGACAGGCGCGGATATAATTCACCCCTCCACTTT
clone size: few
J gene: TRBJ1-6
D gene: NA
V gene: TRBV6-2/TRBV6-3

CDR3 protein: CASSFWGGAHSEQFF
CDR3 DNA: TGTGCCAGCAGTTTCTGGGGGGGGGCCCACAGTGAGCAGTTCTTC
clone size: few
J gene: TRBJ2-1
D gene: NA
V gene: TRBV12-3/TRBV12-4

CDR3 protein: CASSQFPGNEQFF
CDR3 DNA: TGCGCCAGCAGCCAATTCCCAGGAAATGAGCAGTTCTTC
clone size: NA
J gene: TRBJ2-1
D gene: NA
V gene: TRBV4-1

CDR3 protein: CSARKQGTYTEAFF
CDR3 DNA: TGCAGTGCTAGAAAACAGGGGACCTACACTGAAGCTTTCTTT
clone size: few
J gene: TRBJ1-1
D gene: TRBD1
V gene: TRBV20-1

CDR3 protein: CASSPPTGYTGELFF
CDR3 DNA: TGTGCCAGCTCACCACCCACAGGATACACCGGGGAGCTGTTTTTT
clone size: NA
J gene: TRBJ2-2
D gene: NA
V gene: TRBV18

CDR3 protein: CASRTGTSGELFF
CDR3 DNA: TGTGCCAGCAGGACCGGGACAAGCGGGGAGCTGTTTTTT
clone size: NA
J gene: TRBJ2-2
D gene: NA
V gene: TRBV12-3/TRBV12-4

CDR3 protein: CASSSDSSGRNPEQYF
CDR3 DNA: TGCGCCAGCAGCTCCGACTCTAGCGGGAGAAACCCCGAGCAGTACTTC
clone size: few
J gene: TRBJ2-7
D gene: TRBD2
V gene: TRBV5-1

CDR3 protein: CSVEEALHTDTQYF
CDR3 DNA: TGCAGCGTCGAGGAGGCACTTCACACAGATACGCAGTATTTT
clone size: many
J gene: TRBJ2-3
D gene: NA
V gene: TRBV29-1

CDR3 protein: CASLNSSNYGYTF
CDR3 DNA: TGTGCCAGTCTGAACAGTTCTAACTATGGCTACACCTTC
clone size: NA
J gene: TRBJ1-2
D gene: NA
V gene: TRBV7-2

CDR3 protein: CATSPQGYEQYF
CDR3 DNA: TGTGCCACCAGCCCACAGGGCTACGAGCAGTACTTC
clone size: NA
J gene: TRBJ2-7
D gene: NA
V gene: TRBV15

CDR3 protein: CASLPEYLITEAFF
CDR3 DNA: TGTGCCAGCCTGCCGGAATATCTCATCACTGAAGCTTTCTTT
clone size: many
J gene: TRBJ1-1
D gene: NA
V gene: TRBV7-8

CDR3 protein: CASSLEEGSYEQYF
CDR3 DNA: TGCGCCAGCAGCTTGGAGGAAGGGTCCTACGAGCAGTACTTC
clone size: NA
J gene: TRBJ2-7
D gene: NA
V gene: TRBV5-1

CDR3 protein: CASSLGLAGIRETQYF
CDR3 DNA: TGTGCCAGCAGCCTTGGACTAGCGGGGATTCGGGAGACCCAGTACTTC
clone size: few
J gene: TRBJ2-5
D gene: TRBD2
V gene: TRBV3-1

CDR3 protein: CASSQDWSLWETQYF
CDR3 DNA: TGCGCCAGCAGCCAAGATTGGAGTTTGTGGGAGACCCAGTACTTC
clone size: many
J gene: TRBJ2-5
D gene: NA
V gene: TRBV4-3

CDR3 protein: CASSLASGSETQYF
CDR3 DNA: TGTGCCAGCAGCTTAGCTAGCGGGAGCGAGACCCAGTACTTC
clone size: NA
J gene: TRBJ2-5
D gene: TRBD2
V gene: TRBV11-2

CDR3 protein: CSARFLHGTGEFF
CDR3 DNA: TGCAGTGCTAGATTCCTCCATGGGACCGGGGAGTTCTTC
clone size: many
J gene: TRBJ2-1
D gene: NA
V gene: TRBV20-1

CDR3 protein: CASSQTGTGIFEQYF
CDR3 DNA: TGCGCCAGCAGCCAGACTGGGACAGGGATCTTCGAGCAGTACTTC
clone size: many
J gene: TRBJ2-7
D gene: TRBD1
V gene: TRBV4-3

CDR3 protein: CSARTDKGFDEQFF
CDR3 DNA: TGCAGTGCCCGGACGGATAAAGGGTTCGATGAGCAGTTCTTC
clone size: many
J gene: TRBJ2-1
D gene: NA
V gene: TRBV20-1

CDR3 protein: CATSPVQGANTGELFF
CDR3 DNA: TGTGCCACCAGTCCGGTACAGGGGGCAAACACCGGGGAGCTGTTTTTT
clone size: few
J gene: TRBJ2-2
D gene: TRBD1
V gene: TRBV24-1

CDR3 protein: CSASSGPLAKNIQYF
CDR3 DNA: TGCAGTGCTAGCTCAGGGCCCCTAGCCAAAAACATTCAGTACTTC
clone size: many
J gene: TRBJ2-4
D gene: NA
V gene: TRBV20-1

CDR3 protein: CASSPGLASGTGELFF
CDR3 DNA: TGCGCCAGCAGCCCCGGACTAGCCTCGGGTACCGGGGAGCTGTTTTTT
clone size: NA
J gene: TRBJ2-2
D gene: TRBD2
V gene: TRBV5-1

CDR3 protein: CASRDGTGGYNEQFF
CDR3 DNA: TGTGCCAGCAGAGACGGGACAGGGGGCTACAATGAGCAGTTCTTC
clone size: NA
J gene: TRBJ2-1
D gene: TRBD1
V gene: TRBV6-1

CDR3 protein: CASSRRQGEAFF
CDR3 DNA: TGTGCCAGCAGTCGGAGACAGGGCGAAGCTTTCTTT
clone size: few
J gene: TRBJ1-1
D gene: TRBD1
V gene: TRBV12-3/TRBV12-4

CDR3 protein: CASSFSGNQPQHF
CDR3 DNA: TGTGCCAGCAGTTTCAGCGGAAATCAGCCCCAGCATTTT
clone size: many
J gene: TRBJ1-5
D gene: NA
V gene: TRBV12-3/TRBV12-4

CDR3 protein: CAIRSSGRGNEQFF
CDR3 DNA: TGTGCCATCCGTTCTAGCGGGAGGGGTAATGAGCAGTTCTTC
clone size: NA
J gene: TRBJ2-1
D gene: TRBD2
V gene: TRBV10-3

CDR3 protein: CANSQQLGPFGELFF
CDR3 DNA: TGTGCCAACTCCCAACAACTAGGACCCTTCGGGGAGCTGTTTTTT
clone size: many
J gene: TRBJ2-2
D gene: NA
V gene: TRBV10-3

CDR3 protein: CASSPVGTMNTGELFF
CDR3 DNA: TGCGCCAGCAGCCCGGTCGGGACTATGAACACCGGGGAGCTGTTTTTT
clone size: many
J gene: TRBJ2-2
D gene: TRBD2
V gene: TRBV5-1

CDR3 protein: CASSVGASGYQETQYF
CDR3 DNA: TGTGCCAGCAGCGTAGGGGCTAGCGGGTACCAAGAGACCCAGTACTTC
clone size: many
J gene: TRBJ2-5
D gene: TRBD2
V gene: TRBV9

CDR3 protein: CATRLQGGGELFF
CDR3 DNA: TGTGCCACCAGGCTACAGGGTGGCGGGGAGCTGTTTTTT
clone size: NA
J gene: TRBJ2-2
D gene: NA
V gene: TRBV24-1

CDR3 protein: CASSPYNSPLHF
CDR3 DNA: TGTGCCAGCAGTCCTTATAATTCACCCCTCCACTTT
clone size: few
J gene: TRBJ1-6
D gene: NA
V gene: TRBV28

CDR3 protein: CASSYSRQGGYNEQFF
CDR3 DNA: TGTGCCAGCAGTTACTCTCGGCAGGGGGGATACAATGAGCAGTTCTTC
clone size: few
J gene: TRBJ2-1
D gene: NA
V gene: TRBV6-5

CDR3 protein: CASSLTPSDTQYF
CDR3 DNA: TGTGCCAGCAGCTTAACGCCGTCGGATACGCAGTATTTT
clone size: NA
J gene: TRBJ2-3
D gene: NA
V gene: TRBV7-3

CDR3 protein: CASSIVGTNTGELFF
CDR3 DNA: TGTGCCAGTAGTATTGTCGGTACGAACACCGGGGAGCTGTTTTTT
clone size: few
J gene: TRBJ2-2
D gene: NA
V gene: TRBV19

CDR3 protein: CASSFIGGPGNTIYF
CDR3 DNA: TGTGCCAGCAGTTTTATTGGGGGCCCTGGAAACACCATATATTTT
clone size: NA
J gene: TRBJ1-3
D gene: NA
V gene: TRBV12-3/TRBV12-4

CDR3 protein: CSARGRGLRGTEAFF
CDR3 DNA: TGCAGTGCTAGAGGCAGGGGGCTGCGAGGTACTGAAGCTTTCTTT
clone size: few
J gene: TRBJ1-1
D gene: TRBD1
V gene: TRBV20-1

CDR3 protein: CASRQGLGEIGVAQYF
CDR3 DNA: TGTGCCAGTCGACAGGGCCTAGGGGAGATAGGAGTGGCCCAGTACTTC
clone size: few
J gene: TRBJ2-5
D gene: TRBD1
V gene: TRBV25-1

CDR3 protein: CASSQGQSAEAFF
CDR3 DNA: TGTGCCAGCAGCCAAGGCCAAAGCGCTGAAGCTTTCTTT
clone size: NA
J gene: TRBJ1-1
D gene: NA
V gene: TRBV7-2

CDR3 protein: CASSRPGNIQYF
CDR3 DNA: TGTGCCAGCAGCCGCCCAGGGAACATTCAGTACTTC
clone size: few
J gene: TRBJ2-4
D gene: NA
V gene: TRBV7-9

CDR3 protein: CASSDILTLTDTQYF
CDR3 DNA: TGTGCCAGCAGTGATATACTGACTCTCACAGATACGCAGTATTTT
clone size: many
J gene: TRBJ2-3
D gene: NA
V gene: TRBV6-1

CDR3 protein: CASSPLALPPHEQYF
CDR3 DNA: TGTGCCAGCAGCCCATTAGCCCTGCCTCCACACGAGCAGTACTTC
clone size: NA
J gene: TRBJ2-7
D gene: NA
V gene: TRBV7-9

CDR3 protein: CASSFRAGWDTQYF
CDR3 DNA: TGTGCCAGCAGTTTCAGGGCGGGGTGGGATACGCAGTATTTT
clone size: NA
J gene: TRBJ2-3
D gene: NA
V gene: TRBV12-3/TRBV12-4

CDR3 protein: CASSRELAPNTGELFF
CDR3 DNA: TGCGCCAGCAGCCGAGAACTAGCGCCGAACACCGGGGAGCTGTTTTTT
clone size: few
J gene: TRBJ2-2
D gene: TRBD2
V gene: TRBV4-3

CDR3 protein: CASSSSGNTYEQYF
CDR3 DNA: TGTGCCAGCAGCTCAAGCGGGAACACCTACGAGCAGTACTTC
clone size: many
J gene: TRBJ2-7
D gene: TRBD2
V gene: TRBV7-2

CDR3 protein: CSARDIRDTGELFF
CDR3 DNA: TGCAGTGCTAGAGATATTCGGGACACCGGGGAGCTGTTTTTT
clone size: many
J gene: TRBJ2-2
D gene: NA
V gene: TRBV20-1